The T cell receptor (beta chain) under discussion was sequenced for a study of immune evolution from preneoplasia to lung adenocarcinoma. General study findings and limits: From normal lung to invasive adenocarcinoma, top clone frequencies appeared to decrease. Clonality was highest in normal lung, lower in later-stage lesions apparently.

As to this clone: The target antigen is unknown.

Resections took place in Japan or China from 2014 to 2017. Data came from immunoSEQ multiplex PCR; TCRdb stores just in-frame clones and leaves some out. The table includes more than 6,500 clones, about 84% detected once. The V gene lost 4 bases and the J gene lost 8 bases, with 11 bases spanning the gap. The CDR3 length is 12 residues. CDR1 is SGDLS and CDR2 is YYNGEE in the germline V gene. The sequencing sample was made of FFPE adjacent normal lung tissue. The origin of this receptor is a person between 65 and 79 years old with lung adenocarcinoma. The V call is TRBV9, the J call TRBJ2-3; no firm D call. The CDR3 loop is CASSPDLGTQYF. CDR3 in DNA: TGTGCCAGCAGCCCCGACCTCGGTACGCAGTATTTT.